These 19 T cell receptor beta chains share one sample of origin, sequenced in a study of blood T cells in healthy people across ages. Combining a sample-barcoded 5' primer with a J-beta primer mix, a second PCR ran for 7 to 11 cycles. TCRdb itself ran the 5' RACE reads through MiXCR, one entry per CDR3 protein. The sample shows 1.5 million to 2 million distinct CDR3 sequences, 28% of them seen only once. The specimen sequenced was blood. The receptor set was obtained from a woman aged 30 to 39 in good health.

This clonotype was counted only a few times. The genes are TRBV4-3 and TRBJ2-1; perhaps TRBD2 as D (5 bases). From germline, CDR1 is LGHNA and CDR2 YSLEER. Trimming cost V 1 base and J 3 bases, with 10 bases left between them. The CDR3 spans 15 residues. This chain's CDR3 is CASSQAGDYYNEQFF. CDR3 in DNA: TGCGCCAGCAGCCAAGCGGGTGACTACTACAATGAGCAGTTCTTC.

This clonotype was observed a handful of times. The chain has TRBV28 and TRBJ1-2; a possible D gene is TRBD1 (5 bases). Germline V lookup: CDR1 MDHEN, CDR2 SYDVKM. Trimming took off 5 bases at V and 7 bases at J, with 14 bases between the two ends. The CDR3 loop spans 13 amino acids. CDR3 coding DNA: TGTGCCAGCAGTCTTTCCGCGGGGCGTGGCTACACCTTC. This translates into CASSLSAGRGYTF.

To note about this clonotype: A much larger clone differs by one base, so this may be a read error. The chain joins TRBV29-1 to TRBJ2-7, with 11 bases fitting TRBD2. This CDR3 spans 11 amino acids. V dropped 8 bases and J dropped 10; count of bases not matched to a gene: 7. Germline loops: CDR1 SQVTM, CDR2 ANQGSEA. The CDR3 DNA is TGCAGCACTAGCGGGAGCGGCGATCAGTACTTC. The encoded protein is CSTSGSGDQYF.

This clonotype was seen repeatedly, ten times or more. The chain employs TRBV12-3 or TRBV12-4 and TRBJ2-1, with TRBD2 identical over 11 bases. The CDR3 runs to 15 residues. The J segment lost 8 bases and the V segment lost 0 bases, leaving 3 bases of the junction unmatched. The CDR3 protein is CASSLATSGEHEQFF. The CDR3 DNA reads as TGTGCCAGCAGTTTAGCGACTAGCGGGGAACATGAGCAGTTCTTC.

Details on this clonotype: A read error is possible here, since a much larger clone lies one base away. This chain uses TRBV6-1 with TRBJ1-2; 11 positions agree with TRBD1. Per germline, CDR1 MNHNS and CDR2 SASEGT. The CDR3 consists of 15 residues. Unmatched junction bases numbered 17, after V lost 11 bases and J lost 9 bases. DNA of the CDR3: TGTGCCGGCAATGCTGGACAGGGGGCTTCCAGGCGCTACACCTTC. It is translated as CAGNAGQGASRRYTF.

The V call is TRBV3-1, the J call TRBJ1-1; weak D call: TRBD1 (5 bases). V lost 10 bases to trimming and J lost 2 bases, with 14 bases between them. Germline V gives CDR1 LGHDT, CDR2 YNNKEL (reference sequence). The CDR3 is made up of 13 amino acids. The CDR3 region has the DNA TGTGCCACCGCGACAGAAAGAAACACTGAAGCTTTCTTT. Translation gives CATATERNTEAFF.

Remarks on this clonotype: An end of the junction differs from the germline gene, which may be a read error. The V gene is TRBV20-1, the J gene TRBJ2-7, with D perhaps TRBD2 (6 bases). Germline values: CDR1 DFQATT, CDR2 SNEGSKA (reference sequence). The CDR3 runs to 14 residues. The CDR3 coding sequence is TGCAGTGCTAGTCGAGGCGGGGTTGGTTACGAGCAGGACTTC. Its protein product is CSASRGGVGYEQDF.

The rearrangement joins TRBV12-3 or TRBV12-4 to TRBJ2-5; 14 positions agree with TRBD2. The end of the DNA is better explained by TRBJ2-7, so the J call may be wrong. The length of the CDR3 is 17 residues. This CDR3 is CASSFRRGTSGSNEQYF. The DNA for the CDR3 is TGTGCCAGCAGTTTCAGGCGCGGGACTAGCGGGAGCAACGAGCAGTACTTC.

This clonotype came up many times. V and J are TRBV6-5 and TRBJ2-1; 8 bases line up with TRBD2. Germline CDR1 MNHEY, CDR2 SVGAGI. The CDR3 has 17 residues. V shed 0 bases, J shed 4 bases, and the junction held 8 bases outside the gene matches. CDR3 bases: TGTGCCAGCAGTTACTCGATGGCTAGCGGGTTATACAATGAGCAGTTCTTC. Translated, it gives CASSYSMASGLYNEQFF.

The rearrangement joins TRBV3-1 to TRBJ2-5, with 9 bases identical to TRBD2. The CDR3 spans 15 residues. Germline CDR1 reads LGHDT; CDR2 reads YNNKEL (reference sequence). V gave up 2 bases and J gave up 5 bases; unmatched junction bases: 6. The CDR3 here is CASSQFSGSLETQYF. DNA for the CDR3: TGTGCCAGCAGCCAATTTAGCGGGAGTTTGGAGACCCAGTACTTC.

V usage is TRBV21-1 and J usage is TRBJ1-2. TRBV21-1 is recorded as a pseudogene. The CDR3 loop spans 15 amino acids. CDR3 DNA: TGTGCCAGCAGCAAAGCAGGCCGGCTTTTGTATGGCTACACCTTC. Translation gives CASSKAGRLLYGYTF.

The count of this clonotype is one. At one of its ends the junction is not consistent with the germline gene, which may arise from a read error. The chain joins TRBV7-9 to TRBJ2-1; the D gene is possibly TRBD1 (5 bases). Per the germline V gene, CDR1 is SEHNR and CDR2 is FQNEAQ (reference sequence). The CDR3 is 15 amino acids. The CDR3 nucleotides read TGTGCCAGCAGCTTAGTAAGGCTCTCGGACAATGAGCAGGTCTTC. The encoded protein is CASSLVRLSDNEQVF.

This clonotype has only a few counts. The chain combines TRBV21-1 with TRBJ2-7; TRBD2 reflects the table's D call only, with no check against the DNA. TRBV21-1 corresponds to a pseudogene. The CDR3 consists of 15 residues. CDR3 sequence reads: CASSKVRDFGYEQYF. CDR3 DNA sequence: TGTGCCAGCAGCAAAGTCCGGGACTTTGGCTACGAGCAGTACTTC.

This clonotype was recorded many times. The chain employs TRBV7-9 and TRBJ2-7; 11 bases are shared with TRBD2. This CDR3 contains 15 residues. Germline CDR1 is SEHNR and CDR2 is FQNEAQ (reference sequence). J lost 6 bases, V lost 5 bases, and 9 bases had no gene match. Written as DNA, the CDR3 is TGTGCCAGCAGCATACTAGCGGGAGTACCTCGCGAGCAGTACTTC. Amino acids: CASSILAGVPREQYF. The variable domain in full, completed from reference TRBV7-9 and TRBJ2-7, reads DTGVSQNPRHKITKRGQNVTFRCDPISEHNRLYWYRQTLGQGPEFLTYFQNEAQLEKSRLLSDRFSAERPKGSFSTLEIQRTEQGDSAMYLCASSILAGVPREQYFGPGTRLTVT.

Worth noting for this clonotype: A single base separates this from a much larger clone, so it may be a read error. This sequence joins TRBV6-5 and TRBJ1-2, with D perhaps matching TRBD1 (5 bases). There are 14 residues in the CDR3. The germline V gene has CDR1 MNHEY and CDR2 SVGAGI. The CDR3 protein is CAGSYLRGGDGYTF. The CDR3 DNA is TGTGCCGGCAGTTACCTTCGTGGAGGGGATGGCTACACCTTC.

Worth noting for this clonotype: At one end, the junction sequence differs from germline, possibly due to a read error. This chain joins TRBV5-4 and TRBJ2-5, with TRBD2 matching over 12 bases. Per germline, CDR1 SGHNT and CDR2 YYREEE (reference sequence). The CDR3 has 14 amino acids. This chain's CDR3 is CASNLAGGVEAQYF. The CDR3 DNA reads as TGTGCCAGCAACCTAGCGGGAGGGGTAGAGGCCCAGTACTTC.

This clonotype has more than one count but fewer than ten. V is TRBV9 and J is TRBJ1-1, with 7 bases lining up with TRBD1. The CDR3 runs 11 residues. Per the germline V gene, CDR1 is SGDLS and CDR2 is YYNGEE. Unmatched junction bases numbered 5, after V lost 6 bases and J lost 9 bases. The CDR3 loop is CASTKTGKAFF. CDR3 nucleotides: TGTGCCAGCACCAAGACAGGGAAAGCTTTCTTT.

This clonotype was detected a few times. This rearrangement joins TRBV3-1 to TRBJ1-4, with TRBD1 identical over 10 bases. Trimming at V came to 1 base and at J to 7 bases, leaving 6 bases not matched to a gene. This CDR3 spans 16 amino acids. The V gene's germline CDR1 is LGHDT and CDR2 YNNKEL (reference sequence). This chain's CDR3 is CASSQGPWTGGEKLFF. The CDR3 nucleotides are TGTGCCAGCAGCCAAGGACCCTGGACAGGGGGTGAAAAACTGTTTTTT.

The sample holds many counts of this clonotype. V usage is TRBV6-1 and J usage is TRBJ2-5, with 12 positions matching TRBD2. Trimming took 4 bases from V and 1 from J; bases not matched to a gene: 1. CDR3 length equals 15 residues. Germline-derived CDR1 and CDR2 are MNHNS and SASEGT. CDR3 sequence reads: CASSATSGGQETQYF. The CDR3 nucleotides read TGTGCCAGCAGTGCGACTAGCGGGGGCCAAGAGACCCAGTACTTC.